This T cell receptor (beta chain) was obtained from a study of T cells in narcolepsy. Study at large: Healthy controls were enrolled alongside patients with narcolepsy type 1 or type 2.

Using immunoSEQ multiplex PCR, the repertoire was profiled, and TCRdb retains in-frame clones only, with some absent. The table includes about 15,000 clones, 85% to 90% detected once. The V gene end was trimmed by 7 bases and the J gene end by 6 bases; junction bases not matched to a gene: 8. Germline CDR1 MNHGY, CDR2 SAAAGT. This CDR3 has 13 residues. Study results and caveats: No autoreactive T cell clone sequences appeared in some memory CD4+ repertoires. Autoreactive HCRT-specific and TRIB2-specific clonotypes were marked in same-patient CSF-versus-blood CD4+ comparisons. Healthy controls reportedly lacked the autoreactive clonotypes serially found in patients' blood.

This clone was seen a few times. Its specificity is unknown. Input material: memory (CD45RA-) CD4+ T cells from blood. The rearrangement joins TRBV6-8 to TRBJ2-7; TRBD1 agrees at 8 bases. The clonotype was recovered from a human donor in good health. CDR3 loop: CASKPGQGAEQYF. The DNA of the CDR3 is TGTGCCAGCAAACCAGGGCAGGGGGCCGAGCAGTACTTC.